What follows are 22 T cell receptor beta chains derived from one specimen sequenced in a study of T cell responses to AZD1222 COVID-19 vaccine. Clones were read by immunoSEQ multiplex PCR, and TCRdb kept only the in-frame ones, dropping some. The sample carries under 150,000 clones, more than 70% recorded once. The sequences come from peripheral blood, collected 28 days after the second AZD1222 dose. The receptor source for this set is an adult who received the AZD1222 COVID-19 vaccine.

This CDR3 reads CASSYGAWQFF. CDR3 sequence (DNA): TGTGCCAGCAGTTACGGGGCGTGGCAGTTCTTC. The chain links TRBV6-2 or TRBV6-3 to TRBJ2-1; a possible D gene is TRBD1 (5 bases). This CDR3 spans 11 amino acids. Germline-derived CDR1 and CDR2 are MNHEY and SVGEGT. V was pared by 2 bases and J by 12 bases, with 8 bases between.

This chain links TRBV19 with TRBJ1-3, with 8 bases fitting TRBD1. CDR1 is LNHDA and CDR2 is SQIVND in the germline V gene (reference sequence). CDR3 length: 17 amino acids. V shed 7 bases and J 3 bases; nucleotides not matched to a gene: 14. Here the CDR3 DNA reads TGTGCCAGTAACCCCGGGACAGGAAACTCTATTGGAAACACCATATATTTT. This sequence encodes CASNPGTGNSIGNTIYF.

The chain links TRBV13 to TRBJ2-3; D gene uncertain. CDR3 size: 12 residues. Germline CDR1 PRHDT, CDR2 FYEKMQ (reference sequence). Trimming left V 6 bases short and J 1 base short, with 5 bases between. In DNA, the CDR3 is TGTGCCAGCAGTAAAGGCACAGATACGCAGTATTTT. Translation: CASSKGTDTQYF.

The chain links TRBV3-1 (or the pseudogene TRBV3-2) to TRBJ1-2; possible D gene TRBD1, 6 bases. Germline V gene sequence: CDR1 LGHDT, CDR2 YNNKEL (reference sequence). The V end was cut by 5 bases, the J end by 6 bases, with 13 bases between. The CDR3 contains 13 residues. The CDR3 region is CASSVSSGDGYTF. CDR3 nucleotide sequence: TGTGCCAGCAGCGTCAGCTCAGGGGATGGCTACACCTTC.

V is TRBV3-1 (or the pseudogene TRBV3-2) and J is TRBJ1-1, with 9 bases that match TRBD1. The germline V gene has CDR1 LGHDT and CDR2 YNNKEL (reference sequence). CDR3 length: 13 residues. The junction had 3 bases not matched to a gene; V was cut back by 4 bases and J by 6 bases. The CDR3 sequence is CASSLRQGAEAFF. DNA for the CDR3: TGTGCCAGCAGCCTTCGACAGGGGGCTGAAGCTTTCTTT.

The rearrangement links TRBV9 to TRBJ1-1; D is unresolved. The CDR3 contains 12 residues. Germline V gives CDR1 SGDLS, CDR2 YYNGEE. Between the trimmed V and J ends, which lost 0 bases and 3 bases, there was a span of 3 bases. This CDR3 is CASSVVDTEAFF. The CDR3 nucleotides read TGTGCCAGCAGCGTAGTTGACACTGAAGCTTTCTTT. Variable domain in full (rest from reference TRBV9 and TRBJ1-1): DSGVTQTPKHLITATGQRVTLRCSPRSGDLSVYWYQQSLDQGLQFLIQYYNGEERAKGNILERFSAQQFPDLHSELNLSSLELGDSALYFCASSVVDTEAFFGQGTRLTVV.

V is TRBV5-6 and J is TRBJ1-2; 11 positions match TRBD1. V was clipped by 4 bases and J by 8 bases; unmatched bases: 7. CDR1 is SGHDT and CDR2 is YYEEEE in the germline V gene. This CDR3 comprises 14 residues. The CDR3 bases are TGTGCCAGCAGCCTCGATGGACAGGGGGCGGGCTACACCTTC. It yields the protein CASSLDGQGAGYTF.

V usage is TRBV4-3 and J usage is TRBJ1-1, with a tentative D call TRBD1 (6 bases). Trimming removed 5 bases at V and 1 base at J, with 23 bases between. The germline gives CDR1 LGHNA, CDR2 YSLEER. The CDR3 spans 18 residues. CDR3 sequence reads: CASSDAIRDTSANTEAFF. The DNA of the CDR3 is TGCGCCAGCAGCGACGCCATTCGGGACACATCGGCGAACACTGAAGCTTTCTTT.

This chain uses TRBV19 with TRBJ1-1; TRBD1 matches at 10 bases. V gave up 3 bases and J gave up 5 bases; unmatched junction bases: 6. Germline CDR1 reads LNHDA; CDR2 reads SQIVND (reference sequence). The CDR3 covers 15 residues. The CDR3 region has the DNA TGTGCCAGTAGTATTTATCTGGGACAGGGGACTGAAGCTTTCTTT. Amino acids: CASSIYLGQGTEAFF.

The rearrangement joins TRBV27 to TRBJ2-7; 8 nucleotides line up with TRBD2. The CDR3 is 14 amino acids. Unmatched junction bases numbered 4, after V lost 6 bases and J lost 0 bases. The germline V gene has CDR1 MNHEY and CDR2 SMNVEV (reference sequence). CDR3 region: CASSPGGGSYEQYF. Written as DNA, the CDR3 is TGTGCCAGCAGCCCCGGGGGGGGCTCCTACGAGCAGTACTTC.

This clone was seen a single time. The rearrangement joins TRBV5-6 to TRBJ1-1; D gene unclear. Trimming removed 0 bases from V and 4 bases from J, with 13 bases in between. The CDR3 has 15 amino acids. Germline CDR1 is SGHDT and CDR2 is YYEEEE. The CDR3 loop reads CASSLGRFRSTEAFF. CDR3 DNA sequence: TGTGCCAGCAGCTTGGGTAGATTCAGGAGCACTGAAGCTTTCTTT.

V gene TRBV5-1 combines with J gene TRBJ2-1; the match to TRBD2 covers 7 bases. This CDR3 spans 14 amino acids. The V gene end was trimmed by 5 bases and the J gene end by 4 bases; junction bases not matched to a gene: 6. Germline CDR1 is SGHRS and CDR2 is YFSETQ. The CDR3 loop is CASSVGGNYNEQFF. The DNA of the CDR3 is TGCGCCAGCAGTGTCGGGGGGAATTACAATGAGCAGTTCTTC. The full variable domain, with the rest looked up from reference TRBV5-1 and TRBJ2-1, is KAGVTQTPRYLIKTRGQQVTLSCSPISGHRSVSWYQQTPGQGLQFLFEYFSETQRNKGNFPGRFSGRQFSNSRSEMNVSTLELGDSALYLCASSVGGNYNEQFFGPGTRLTVL.

J is TRBJ2-5 and V is TRBV4-1; D gene uncertain. The germline CDR1 and CDR2 sequences are MGHRA and YSYEKL. The CDR3 has 13 residues. Trimming removed 4 bases at V and 5 bases at J, with 11 bases between. DNA for the CDR3: TGCGCCAGCAGCCTCCTCATTCAGGAGACCCAGTACTTC. This gives the protein CASSLLIQETQYF.

The gene calls are TRBV7-3 and TRBJ2-1, with 9 bases that match TRBD1. This CDR3 region has 16 residues. Per germline, CDR1 SGHTA and CDR2 FQGTGA. The V and J ends lost 5 bases and 4 bases, in that order; junction bases with no gene match: 9. The CDR3 coding sequence is TGTGCCAGCAGCCGCACCGGGACAGGGATATACAATGAGCAGTTCTTC. It encodes CASSRTGTGIYNEQFF.

J is TRBJ2-7 and V is TRBV7-3, with 7 bases lining up with TRBD1. The J segment lost 3 bases and the V segment lost 5 bases, leaving 4 bases of the junction unmatched. Germline CDR1 is SGHTA and CDR2 is FQGTGA. The CDR3 extends over 13 amino acids. The CDR3 nucleotides are TGTGCCAGCAGCCCAGGACAGGTCTACGAGCAGTACTTC. This sequence encodes CASSPGQVYEQYF.

The rearrangement uses TRBV6-6 and TRBJ1-1, with D unclear. Germline-derived CDR1 and CDR2 are MNHNY and SVGAGI (reference sequence). The length of the CDR3 is 13 residues. Between the trimmed V and J ends, which lost 5 bases and 3 bases, there was a span of 10 bases. The CDR3: CASSVERYTEAFF. Here the CDR3 DNA reads TGTGCCAGCAGTGTGGAACGGTACACTGAAGCTTTCTTT.

The chain has TRBV6-2 or TRBV6-3 and TRBJ2-1, with 7 bases that match TRBD1. Looked up from germline, CDR1 is MNHEY and CDR2 is SVGEGT. V shed 2 bases, J shed 3 bases, and the junction held 4 bases outside the gene matches. The length of the CDR3 is 15 residues. This CDR3 is CASSYARGIYNEQFF. For the CDR3, the DNA is TGTGCCAGCAGTTACGCCAGGGGGATCTACAATGAGCAGTTCTTC.

The chain combines TRBV7-2 with TRBJ2-3; D is unclear. V lost 1 base and J lost 5, with 13 bases in between. Germline V CDR1 and CDR2: SGHTA, FQGNSA. The CDR3 contains 15 residues. CDR3 DNA: TGTGCCAGCAGCTTAGTTGGCCCCCCGGGAGATACGCAGTATTTT. Its protein product is CASSLVGPPGDTQYF.

This clone came up a few times. The chain has TRBV2 and TRBJ2-1; no clear D. V lost 1 base and J lost 6, with 7 bases in between. This CDR3 is 13 amino acids long. Looked up from germline, CDR1 is SNHLY and CDR2 is FYNNEI. The CDR3 sequence is CASSEGIFNEQFF. CDR3 bases: TGTGCCAGCAGTGAAGGTATATTCAATGAGCAGTTCTTC.

The chain couples TRBV19 to TRBJ1-6; weak D call: TRBD1 (6 bases). V was shortened by 10 bases and J by 7 bases, with 17 bases between the two germline ends. The CDR3 totals 14 residues. Germline CDR1 LNHDA, CDR2 SQIVND (reference sequence). The CDR3 DNA is TGTGCCACCCAATGGGGGCCGGGGAATTCACCCCTCCACTTT. Amino acids: CATQWGPGNSPLHF.

The chain recombines TRBV2 with TRBJ1-5; D gene uncertain. Germline assignment: CDR1 SNHLY and CDR2 FYNNEI. Between the trimmed V and J ends, which lost 5 bases and 0 bases, there was a span of 8 bases. This CDR3 is 14 amino acids long. CDR3 DNA sequence: TGTGCCAGCAGTTTGACGGATAGCAATCAGCCCCAGCATTTT. Translating it yields CASSLTDSNQPQHF.

The V call is TRBV7-6, the J call TRBJ1-1, with D perhaps matching TRBD1 (6 bases). Germline CDR1 reads SGHVS; CDR2 reads FNYEAQ. The V end was cut by 1 base, the J end by 1 base, with 16 bases between. The CDR3 contains 17 residues. The CDR3 protein is CASSLGHRGQENTEAFF. In DNA, the CDR3 is TGTGCCAGCAGCTTAGGCCACCGGGGACAAGAGAACACTGAAGCTTTCTTT.